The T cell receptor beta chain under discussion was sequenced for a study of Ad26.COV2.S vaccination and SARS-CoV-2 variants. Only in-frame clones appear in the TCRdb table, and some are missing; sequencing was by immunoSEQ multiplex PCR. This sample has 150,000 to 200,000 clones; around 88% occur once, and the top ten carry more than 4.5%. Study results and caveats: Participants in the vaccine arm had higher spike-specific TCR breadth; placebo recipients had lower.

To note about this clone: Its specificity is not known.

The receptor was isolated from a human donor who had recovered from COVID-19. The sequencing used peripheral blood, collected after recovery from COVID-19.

In nucleotides, the CDR3 is TGTGCCAGCAGCCAGCTAGATACGCAGTATTTT. Translating it yields CASSQLDTQYF. This chain joins TRBV3-1 (or the pseudogene TRBV3-2) and TRBJ2-3; unclear D gene. The V end lost 3 bases, the J end lost 5 bases, and 3 bases lay between the germline ends. The CDR3 covers 11 residues. Per the germline V gene, CDR1 is LGHDT and CDR2 is YNNKEL (reference sequence).